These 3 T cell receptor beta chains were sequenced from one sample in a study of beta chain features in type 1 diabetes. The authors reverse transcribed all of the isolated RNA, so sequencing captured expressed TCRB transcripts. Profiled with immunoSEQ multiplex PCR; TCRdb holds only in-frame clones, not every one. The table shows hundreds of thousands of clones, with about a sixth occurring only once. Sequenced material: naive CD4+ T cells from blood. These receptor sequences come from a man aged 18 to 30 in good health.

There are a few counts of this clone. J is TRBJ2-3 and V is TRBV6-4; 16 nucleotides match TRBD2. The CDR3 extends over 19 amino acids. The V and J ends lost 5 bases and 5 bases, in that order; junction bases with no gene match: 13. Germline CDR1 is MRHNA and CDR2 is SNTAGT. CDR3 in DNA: TGTGCCAGCAGTCCCTCGGGACTAGCGGGGGGGCCGGATGGAGATACGCAGTATTTT. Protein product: CASSPSGLAGGPDGDTQYF.

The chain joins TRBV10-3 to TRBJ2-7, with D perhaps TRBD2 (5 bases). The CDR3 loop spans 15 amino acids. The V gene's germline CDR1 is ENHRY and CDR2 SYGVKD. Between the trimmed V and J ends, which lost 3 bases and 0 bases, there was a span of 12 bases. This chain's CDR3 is CAISDPTRGSYEQYF. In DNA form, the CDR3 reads TGTGCCATCAGTGACCCTACCCGGGGCTCCTACGAGCAGTACTTC.

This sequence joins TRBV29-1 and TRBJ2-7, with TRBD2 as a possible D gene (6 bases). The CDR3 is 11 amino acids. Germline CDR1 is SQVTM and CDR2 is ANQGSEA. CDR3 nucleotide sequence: TGCAGTGCGGGACGGAGCTACGAGCAGTACTTC. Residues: CSAGRSYEQYF.